A selection of T cell receptor beta chains follows, all from one sample in a study of CD8+ T cells in alopecia areata. Sequenced by immunoSEQ multiplex PCR; TCRdb stores in-frame clones only, minus some. The table shows over 100,000 clones, with approximately 54% occurring only once. The material sequenced was CD8+ T cells sorted from blood, taken at week 24, from a patient treated with tofacitinib. The receptor set was obtained from a human donor with alopecia areata. Both conserved end residues are part of each CDR3. D genes are given only for firm matches. Clone size appears in some rows only: once, few, many, or a class for an expanded clone.

abundance: few; j_gene: TRBJ2-2; d_gene: .; v_gene: TRBV19; CDR3nt: TGTGCCAGTAGTATGGGCTTGCCCGGGGAGCTGTTTTTT; CDR3aa: CASSMGLPGELFF
abundance: few; j_gene: TRBJ1-2; d_gene: .; v_gene: TRBV27; CDR3nt: TGTGCCAGCAGTCCCTATCGGGCGGACACCCGCTATGGCTACACCTTC; CDR3aa: CASSPYRADTRYGYTF
abundance: few; j_gene: TRBJ2-5; d_gene: TRBD1; v_gene: TRBV7-8; CDR3nt: TGTGCCAGCAGCTTAGTTGCAGGGGGCTCGGAGACCCAGTACTTC; CDR3aa: CASSLVAGGSETQYF
abundance: few; j_gene: TRBJ1-6; d_gene: .; v_gene: TRBV27; CDR3nt: TGTGCCAGCAGTTTAGACGGAGCCTTCCTTACACCCCTCCACTTT; CDR3aa: CASSLDGAFLTPLHF
abundance: few; j_gene: TRBJ1-2; d_gene: .; v_gene: TRBV5-1; CDR3nt: TGCGCCAGCAGCCCTGACCCGGGGGGCTACACCTTC; CDR3aa: CASSPDPGGYTF
abundance: few; j_gene: TRBJ2-2; d_gene: .; v_gene: TRBV15; CDR3nt: TGTGCCACCAGCAGTAGCAGGGTCACCGGGGAGCTGTTTTTT; CDR3aa: CATSSSRVTGELFF
abundance: .; j_gene: TRBJ1-2; d_gene: TRBD1; v_gene: TRBV6-5; CDR3nt: TGTGCCAGCAGTTCATTCGGGACAGGGGTCGGCTACACCTTC; CDR3aa: CASSSFGTGVGYTF
abundance: .; j_gene: TRBJ2-7; d_gene: .; v_gene: TRBV11-2; CDR3nt: TGTGCCAGCCGACAGGTTGCCTACGAGCAGTACTTC; CDR3aa: CASRQVAYEQYF
abundance: .; j_gene: TRBJ2-1; d_gene: TRBD2; v_gene: TRBV27; CDR3nt: TGTGCCAGCAGGGCGGGAGCGGGGTTAGACAATGAGCAGTTCTTC; CDR3aa: CASRAGAGLDNEQFF
abundance: .; j_gene: TRBJ2-1; d_gene: .; v_gene: TRBV2; CDR3nt: TGTGCCAGCACTCAAGCGTCAGGAGGCGAGCAGTTCTTC; CDR3aa: CASTQASGGEQFF
abundance: .; j_gene: TRBJ2-2; d_gene: .; v_gene: TRBV29-1; CDR3nt: TGCAGCGTGACGGGAGCCGGGGAGCTGTTTTTT; CDR3aa: CSVTGAGELFF
abundance: .; j_gene: TRBJ1-2; d_gene: .; v_gene: TRBV11-2; CDR3nt: TGTGCCAGCAGTTACGACCGTAACTATGGCTACACCTTC; CDR3aa: CASSYDRNYGYTF
abundance: .; j_gene: TRBJ1-6; d_gene: .; v_gene: TRBV7-9; CDR3nt: TGTGCCAGCAGCCTCCGGGACGGGGATTCACCCCTCCACTTT; CDR3aa: CASSLRDGDSPLHF
abundance: .; j_gene: TRBJ2-3; d_gene: .; v_gene: TRBV6-5; CDR3nt: TGTGCCAGCAGTCCACGGGGGACTCCCGGGGATACGCAGTATTTT; CDR3aa: CASSPRGTPGDTQYF
abundance: .; j_gene: TRBJ2-5; d_gene: TRBD1; v_gene: TRBV7-9; CDR3nt: TGTGCCAGCAGCTTAGAGGTGACAGGGCTTCAAGAGACCCAGTACTTC; CDR3aa: CASSLEVTGLQETQYF
abundance: .; j_gene: TRBJ2-5; d_gene: .; v_gene: TRBV11-2; CDR3nt: TGTGCCAGCAGCCCCCCCCAGGGCCGGGAGACCCAGTACTTC; CDR3aa: CASSPPQGRETQYF
abundance: .; j_gene: TRBJ2-3; d_gene: TRBD2; v_gene: TRBV5-4; CDR3nt: TGTGCCAGCAGCTTGGCTAGCGGGGGGGCAGTAGATACGCAGTATTTT; CDR3aa: CASSLASGGAVDTQYF
abundance: .; j_gene: TRBJ2-7; d_gene: TRBD1; v_gene: TRBV6-5; CDR3nt: TGTGCCAGCAGTTACGGGACAGGGGGCCTGTACGAGCAGTACTTC; CDR3aa: CASSYGTGGLYEQYF
abundance: .; j_gene: TRBJ2-5; d_gene: .; v_gene: TRBV7-2; CDR3nt: TGTGCCAGCAGCTTAGAAGGCGGGGAGACCCAGTACTTC; CDR3aa: CASSLEGGETQYF
abundance: few; j_gene: TRBJ2-1; d_gene: .; v_gene: TRBV10-3; CDR3nt: TGTGCCATCAGCCCTGGGGGGGGCCAATCCTACAATGAGCAGTTCTTC; CDR3aa: CAISPGGGQSYNEQFF
abundance: .; j_gene: TRBJ1-5; d_gene: .; v_gene: TRBV7-9; CDR3nt: TGTGCCAGCCGGTCAGGGGATCAGCCCCAGCATTTT; CDR3aa: CASRSGDQPQHF
abundance: .; j_gene: TRBJ1-2; d_gene: .; v_gene: TRBV29-1; CDR3nt: TGCAGCGTTGAAGCAGAATGGGAGGCTACCCTTGGTGGCTACACCTTC; CDR3aa: CSVEAEWEATLGGYTF
abundance: .; j_gene: TRBJ1-1; d_gene: .; v_gene: TRBV2; CDR3nt: TGTGCCACCGCCCGGTTGGAGGGAACTTTCTTT; CDR3aa: CATARLEGTFF
abundance: .; j_gene: TRBJ2-1; d_gene: .; v_gene: TRBV29-1; CDR3nt: TGCAGCGTTGAAGGTCCGGGGGTAGATGAGCAGTTCTTC; CDR3aa: CSVEGPGVDEQFF
abundance: .; j_gene: TRBJ1-1; d_gene: TRBD1; v_gene: TRBV5-6; CDR3nt: TGTGCCAGCAGCCGACAGGGGGCTGAAGCTTTCTTT; CDR3aa: CASSRQGAEAFF
abundance: once; j_gene: TRBJ2-6; d_gene: .; v_gene: TRBV6-4; CDR3nt: TGTGCCAGCAGTTACTCCGGGACATACTCTGGGGCCAACGTCCTGACTTTC; CDR3aa: CASSYSGTYSGANVLTF
abundance: few; j_gene: TRBJ2-1; d_gene: TRBD2; v_gene: TRBV14; CDR3nt: TGTGCCAGCAGCCAAGAAACGACTAGCGGTCACTACAATGAGCAGTTCTTC; CDR3aa: CASSQETTSGHYNEQFF
abundance: .; j_gene: TRBJ2-1; d_gene: .; v_gene: TRBV6-5; CDR3nt: TGTGCCAGCAGGAGGAGGGGGGGGAACAATGAGCAGTTCTTC; CDR3aa: CASRRRGGNNEQFF
abundance: few; j_gene: TRBJ2-3; d_gene: TRBD2; v_gene: TRBV30; CDR3nt: TGTGCCGCCTCTAGCGGGGGGACAGATACGCAGTATTTT; CDR3aa: CAASSGGTDTQYF
abundance: few; j_gene: TRBJ2-1; d_gene: .; v_gene: TRBV14; CDR3nt: TGTGCCAGCAGCCTAGGACCTGAGCAGTTCTTC; CDR3aa: CASSLGPEQFF
abundance: few; j_gene: TRBJ2-7; d_gene: TRBD2; v_gene: TRBV13; CDR3nt: TGTGCCAGCAGCTTACAAGGGACTAGCGGCTACGAGCAGTACTTC; CDR3aa: CASSLQGTSGYEQYF
abundance: .; j_gene: TRBJ1-5; d_gene: .; v_gene: TRBV27; CDR3nt: TGTGCCAGCAGTTTAGGATTTAGGGGTGGGCAGCCCCAGCATTTT; CDR3aa: CASSLGFRGGQPQHF
abundance: .; j_gene: TRBJ2-7; d_gene: .; v_gene: TRBV30; CDR3nt: TGTGCCTGGAGTCCCGCCTACGAGCAGTACTTC; CDR3aa: CAWSPAYEQYF
abundance: few; j_gene: TRBJ2-7; d_gene: TRBD1; v_gene: TRBV27; CDR3nt: TGTGCCAGCGGGGTGGGACAGGGCACCTACGAGCAGTACTTC; CDR3aa: CASGVGQGTYEQYF
abundance: .; j_gene: TRBJ1-4; d_gene: .; v_gene: TRBV27; CDR3nt: TGTGCCAGCAGTTTAGCAGGGGTATCGTCTAATGAAAAACTGTTTTTT; CDR3aa: CASSLAGVSSNEKLFF
abundance: few; j_gene: TRBJ1-1; d_gene: .; v_gene: TRBV10-3; CDR3nt: TGTGCCATCAGTGAGGCGGAGGAGAACACTGAAGCTTTCTTT; CDR3aa: CAISEAEENTEAFF
abundance: .; j_gene: TRBJ2-2; d_gene: .; v_gene: TRBV7-7; CDR3nt: TGTGCTAGCAGCTCGAATAGGGCCGGGGAGCTGTTTTTT; CDR3aa: CASSSNRAGELFF
abundance: .; j_gene: TRBJ2-7; d_gene: .; v_gene: TRBV27; CDR3nt: TGTGCCAGCGCGGATGACATCTCCTACGAGCAGTACTTC; CDR3aa: CASADDISYEQYF
abundance: .; j_gene: TRBJ2-7; d_gene: .; v_gene: TRBV7-9; CDR3nt: TGTGCCACGTTGGGATTAGGCTACGAGCAGTACTTC; CDR3aa: CATLGLGYEQYF
abundance: .; j_gene: TRBJ2-5; d_gene: .; v_gene: TRBV14; CDR3nt: TGTGCCAGCAGCCGCGGCGTTGAGACCCAGTACTTC; CDR3aa: CASSRGVETQYF
abundance: once; j_gene: TRBJ1-5; d_gene: .; v_gene: TRBV5-1; CDR3nt: TGCGCCAGCAGACAGGGAAGCAATCAGCCCCAGCATTTT; CDR3aa: CASRQGSNQPQHF
abundance: .; j_gene: TRBJ2-7; d_gene: .; v_gene: TRBV11-2; CDR3nt: TGTGCCAGCAGCTTAGATTGGGGGGCCGGGTACGAGCAGTACTTC; CDR3aa: CASSLDWGAGYEQYF
abundance: .; j_gene: TRBJ1-5; d_gene: TRBD1; v_gene: TRBV15; CDR3nt: TGTGCCACCAGCTGGGACAGTAATCAGCCCCAGCATTTT; CDR3aa: CATSWDSNQPQHF
abundance: .; j_gene: TRBJ2-1; d_gene: TRBD1; v_gene: TRBV29-1; CDR3nt: TGCAGCGTCATGGGACAGGGGGATCCCCCCTACAATGAGCAGTTCTTC; CDR3aa: CSVMGQGDPPYNEQFF
abundance: .; j_gene: TRBJ2-5; d_gene: TRBD2; v_gene: TRBV19; CDR3nt: TGTGCCAGTAGTCTCGGAACCGGACTAGCAGAGACCCAGTACTTC; CDR3aa: CASSLGTGLAETQYF
abundance: few; j_gene: TRBJ2-7; d_gene: .; v_gene: TRBV5-4; CDR3nt: TGTGCCAGCAGCTACGGTGGGGAGCAGTACTTC; CDR3aa: CASSYGGEQYF
abundance: .; j_gene: TRBJ2-1; d_gene: TRBD1; v_gene: TRBV5-4; CDR3nt: TGTGCCAGCACTATTAGACAGGGACGGCGGGATGAGCAGTTCTTC; CDR3aa: CASTIRQGRRDEQFF
abundance: .; j_gene: TRBJ1-2; d_gene: .; v_gene: TRBV5-1; CDR3nt: TGCGCCAGCAGCTTGAACCGGTGGGACTATGGCTACACCTTC; CDR3aa: CASSLNRWDYGYTF
abundance: .; j_gene: TRBJ2-3; d_gene: TRBD2; v_gene: TRBV10-3; CDR3nt: TGTGCCATCAGCGATAGCGGGGCCACAGATACGCAGTATTTT; CDR3aa: CAISDSGATDTQYF
abundance: few; j_gene: TRBJ1-3; d_gene: .; v_gene: TRBV13; CDR3nt: TGTGCCAGCAGCTTCGGCTCTGGAAACACCATATATTTT; CDR3aa: CASSFGSGNTIYF
abundance: .; j_gene: TRBJ2-7; d_gene: TRBD1; v_gene: TRBV4-2; CDR3nt: TGTGCCAGCAGCCAAGACCCGGGACAGAGGACCTACGAGCAGTACTTC; CDR3aa: CASSQDPGQRTYEQYF
abundance: .; j_gene: TRBJ2-4; d_gene: TRBD1; v_gene: TRBV9; CDR3nt: TGTGCCAGCAGCGTACAAGGACAGGGGATAGACATTCAGTACTTC; CDR3aa: CASSVQGQGIDIQYF
abundance: .; j_gene: TRBJ2-7; d_gene: TRBD2; v_gene: TRBV6-5; CDR3nt: TGTGCCAGCAGCTTATTAGCGGGGGAAGAAGACGAGCAGTACTTC; CDR3aa: CASSLLAGEEDEQYF